The clone carrying this T cell receptor beta chain was seen only once. V lost 3 bases and J 7 bases, leaving 10 bases between the germline ends. The CDR3 is made up of 13 amino acids. Germline V gene data show CDR1 as MNHEY and CDR2 as SMNVEV (reference sequence). The record originates from a study of T cell changes during pregnancy in multiple sclerosis. TCRdb's table, derived via immunoSEQ multiplex PCR, lists solely in-frame clones and lacks some. The sample includes just under 100,000 clones, 93% seen only once; the top ten take less than 1%. The V gene is TRBV27, the J gene TRBJ1-5, with D hard to call. The specimen was peripheral blood, collected after pregnancy. This receptor was obtained from a female donor with multiple sclerosis, enrolled in a pregnancy study. Written as DNA, the CDR3 is TGTGCCAGCAGTTTTGGTCCAGGACAGCCCCAGCATTTT. This codes for CASSFGPGQPQHF.